A selection of T cell receptor beta chains follows, all from one sample in a study of technical replicates of blood from several donors. The table came from immunoSEQ multiplex PCR; TCRdb's copy has only in-frame clones and leaves some out. The data show under 95,000 clones, with about 93% seen just once and about 0.26% held by the top ten. Sequenced material: T cells isolated from PBMCs. The source of these receptors is a human donor in good health. Each CDR3 is given with its conserved first and last residue. The D gene is left open where the match is weak. Clone size, where shown, is once, few, many, or a class for clones that have expanded.

V,size,J,D,CDR3,DNA
TRBV6-1,-,TRBJ2-7,-,CASSEALGGAPVYEQYF,TGTGCCAGCAGTGAAGCGCTAGGCGGAGCCCCCGTCTACGAGCAGTACTTC
TRBV5-4,once,TRBJ2-7,TRBD2,CASSFGLAGVYEQYF,TGTGCCAGCAGCTTCGGACTAGCGGGAGTCTACGAGCAGTACTTC
TRBV5-1,-,TRBJ2-3,-,CASSLELVGDTQYF,TGCGCCAGCAGCTTGGAATTAGTTGGAGATACGCAGTATTTT
TRBV6-5,-,TRBJ1-1,-,CASKSRGVYVEAFF,TGTGCCAGCAAATCCAGGGGAGTTTATGTTGAAGCTTTCTTT
TRBV6-5,-,TRBJ2-2,TRBD1,CASSWGQGLTGELFF,TGTGCCAGCAGTTGGGGACAGGGTTTAACCGGGGAGCTGTTTTTT
TRBV2,-,TRBJ1-4,-,CATEADEKLFF,TGTGCCACAGAGGCTGACGAAAAACTGTTTTTT
TRBV28,once,TRBJ2-5,TRBD1,CASSPDRGLETQYF,TGTGCCAGCAGTCCCGACAGGGGGCTAGAGACCCAGTACTTC
TRBV29-1,-,TRBJ2-5,TRBD2,CSVGLAGGIQETQYF,TGCAGCGTGGGACTAGCGGGGGGGATCCAAGAGACCCAGTACTTC
TRBV21-1,-,TRBJ2-7,-,CASSKGGRGASTYEQYF,TGTGCCAGCAGCAAAGGGGGGCGTGGGGCCTCTACCTACGAGCAGTACTTC
TRBV5-8,-,TRBJ2-5,TRBD1,CAGQGREETQYF,TGTGCCGGACAGGGGAGGGAAGAGACCCAGTACTTC
TRBV19,-,TRBJ2-2,-,CASMVGQPFNTGELFF,TGTGCCAGTATGGTTGGACAGCCCTTTAACACCGGGGAGCTGTTTTTT
TRBV19,-,TRBJ2-1,TRBD2,CASSILAGNEQFF,TGTGCCAGTAGTATCCTAGCGGGGAATGAGCAGTTCTTC
TRBV4-1,-,TRBJ2-7,TRBD1,CASSHAGTGKYEQYF,TGCGCCAGCAGCCATGCCGGGACAGGAAAGTACGAGCAGTACTTC
TRBV5-1,-,TRBJ1-1,TRBD1,CASSIGTVANTEAFF,TGCGCCAGCAGCATAGGGACAGTGGCGAACACTGAAGCTTTCTTT
TRBV11-2,-,TRBJ2-7,TRBD2,CASSPPGLAGVEQYF,TGTGCCAGCAGCCCCCCGGGACTAGCGGGAGTTGAGCAGTACTTC
TRBV7-6,-,TRBJ1-5,TRBD1,CASSLEAGGPGGNQPQHF,TGTGCCAGCAGCTTAGAGGCAGGGGGCCCGGGGGGCAATCAGCCCCAGCATTTT
TRBV6-1,-,TRBJ1-5,-,CASSDYLEETNQPQHF,TGTGCCAGCAGTGATTACTTGGAGGAAACTAATCAGCCCCAGCATTTT
TRBV5-1,-,TRBJ1-5,-,CASSFIGGDQPQHF,TGCGCCAGCAGCTTCATCGGGGGGGATCAGCCCCAGCATTTT
TRBV14,-,TRBJ2-1,-,CASSQEGLPNYYNEQFF,TGTGCCAGCAGCCAAGAAGGACTTCCCAATTACTACAATGAGCAGTTCTTC
TRBV10-3,-,TRBJ2-7,TRBD2,CAISEGASGYEQYF,TGTGCCATCAGTGAGGGCGCTAGCGGCTACGAGCAGTACTTC
TRBV5-6,once,TRBJ1-1,TRBD1,CASGFRQGNTEAFF,TGTGCCAGCGGGTTTAGACAGGGGAACACTGAAGCTTTCTTT
TRBV7-9,-,TRBJ2-5,TRBD2,CASTPTGLGRETQYF,TGTGCCAGCACCCCAACGGGACTAGGGCGAGAGACCCAGTACTTC
TRBV28,-,TRBJ2-3,-,CASSFMTPQDTQYF,TGTGCCAGCAGTTTTATGACCCCACAGGATACGCAGTATTTT
TRBV6-1,-,TRBJ1-5,-,CASSVGPISNQPQHF,TGTGCCAGCAGTGTGGGCCCCATTAGCAATCAGCCCCAGCATTTT
TRBV27,-,TRBJ1-1,-,CASSPSTDTEAFF,TGTGCCAGCAGTCCGTCGACAGACACTGAAGCTTTCTTT
TRBV18,-,TRBJ2-1,-,CASSPQRTDNEQFF,TGTGCCAGCTCACCACAAAGAACGGACAATGAGCAGTTCTTC
TRBV6-5,once,TRBJ2-7,-,CASSYRPRGVYEQYF,TGTGCCAGCAGTTACCGACCCAGGGGTGTATACGAGCAGTACTTC
TRBV5-1,-,TRBJ2-1,TRBD2,CASSIGGSSYNEQFF,TGCGCCAGCAGTATCGGGGGGTCTTCCTACAATGAGCAGTTCTTC
TRBV28,-,TRBJ2-5,TRBD2,CASSLRGTSGRAVWETQYF,TGTGCCAGCAGTTTACGAGGGACTAGCGGGAGGGCCGTATGGGAGACCCAGTACTTC
TRBV10-1,-,TRBJ2-2,TRBD2,CASSEPLAGPNTGELFF,TGCGCCAGCAGTGAGCCACTAGCGGGGCCGAACACCGGGGAGCTGTTTTTT
TRBV15,-,TRBJ1-1,-,CATSFSGRGAGTEAFF,TGTGCCACCAGCTTCAGTGGACGGGGGGCGGGAACTGAAGCTTTCTTT
TRBV9,once,TRBJ1-5,TRBD1,CASSKTGVYQPQHF,TGTGCCAGCAGCAAGACAGGGGTTTATCAGCCCCAGCATTTT
TRBV19,-,TRBJ1-2,TRBD1,CASSIGQTGTGQNYGYTF,TGTGCCAGTAGTATAGGGCAAACCGGGACAGGACAAAACTATGGCTACACCTTC
TRBV11-3,-,TRBJ1-1,TRBD1,CASSARDSNTEAFF,TGTGCCAGCAGCGCCCGGGACAGCAACACTGAAGCTTTCTTT
TRBV10-1,once,TRBJ2-3,-,CASSAAGTDTQYF,TGCGCCAGCAGTGCGGCGGGCACAGATACGCAGTATTTT
TRBV5-1,-,TRBJ2-5,-,CASSLAPETQYF,TGCGCCAGCAGCTTGGCCCCGGAGACCCAGTACTTC
TRBV7-6,-,TRBJ1-2,TRBD1,CASTTGGYGYTF,TGTGCCAGCACGACAGGGGGCTATGGCTACACCTTC
TRBV30,-,TRBJ1-1,-,CAWNLSGHTVFF,TGTGCCTGGAATTTATCGGGACACACCGTTTTCTTT
TRBV5-1,-,TRBJ1-1,-,CASSTERDTEAFF,TGCGCCAGCAGCACAGAGAGGGACACTGAAGCTTTCTTT
TRBV5-4,-,TRBJ1-3,-,CASSLGGSGNTIYF,TGTGCCAGCAGCCTCGGCGGCTCTGGAAACACCATATATTTT